A selection of T cell receptor beta chains follows, all from one sample in a study of PD-1 blockade in classical Hodgkin lymphoma. Clones were read by immunoSEQ multiplex PCR, and TCRdb kept only the in-frame ones, dropping some. The sample yields some 96,000 clones, roughly 92% seen once. The sequencing used peripheral blood mononuclear cells (PBMCs), collected at baseline. Every receptor here comes from a human donor with classical Hodgkin lymphoma. Each CDR3 is given with its conserved first and last residue. A D gene is named only where the DNA matches it firmly. The size field is filled for only some rows; it gives once, few, many or a size class.

>TRBV2|.|.|TRBJ2-4
TGTGCCAGCAGTGAGAGGGACATTCAGTACTTC
CASSERDIQYF
>TRBV4-1|TRBD1|few|TRBJ1-1
TGCGCCAGCAGCCAAGCCGGGACAGGGAAAATGAACACTGAAGCTTTCTTT
CASSQAGTGKMNTEAFF
>TRBV5-8|.|.|TRBJ2-7
TGTGCCAGCAGCTTTCGGGGGGCCAGCTCCTACGAGCAGTACTTC
CASSFRGASSYEQYF
>TRBV5-1|.|.|TRBJ1-5
TGCGCCAGCAGCTTGGGGGGCAGTAGCAATCAGCCCCAGCATTTT
CASSLGGSSNQPQHF
>TRBV27|TRBD1|.|TRBJ1-4
TGTGCCAGCAGTTCTCAACCGGGGGAGGGGGCGGCTAATGAAAAACTGTTTTTT
CASSSQPGEGAANEKLFF
>TRBV19|.|.|TRBJ2-7
TGTGCCAGTAGTGACAGCTCCTACGAGCAGTACTTC
CASSDSSYEQYF
>TRBV27|.|.|TRBJ1-1
TGTGCCAGCAGTTTATCGAGGACTATGAACACTGAAGCTTTCTTT
CASSLSRTMNTEAFF
>TRBV30|TRBD2|.|TRBJ2-2
TGTGCCTGGAGTCACAGGACTAGCGGAGAAAACACCGGGGAGCTGTTTTTT
CAWSHRTSGENTGELFF
>TRBV5-1|.|.|TRBJ2-1
TGCGCCAGCAGCTCGAGGAGGGCCGGGGTGAGTGAGCAGTTCTTC
CASSSRRAGVSEQFF
>TRBV10-3|TRBD1|.|TRBJ1-2
TGTGCCATCGATGTTCGCCCCAGACAGGGAACCTATGGCTACACCTTC
CAIDVRPRQGTYGYTF
>TRBV9|.|.|TRBJ2-5
TGTGCCAGCAGCGTAGAGGGGGGAGAGACCCAGTACTTC
CASSVEGGETQYF
>TRBV5-1|TRBD2|.|TRBJ2-2
TGCGCCAGCAGCTTGGTCGCGGGAGGGCACACCGGGGAGCTGTTTTTT
CASSLVAGGHTGELFF
>TRBV4-1|.|.|TRBJ2-3
TGCGCCAGCAGCCAAGGGGGCTCAGATACGCAGTATTTT
CASSQGGSDTQYF
>TRBV7-6|TRBD2|.|TRBJ2-1
TGTGCCAGCGCCCTCGGGGGAGGGAGGGCCTTGAATGAGCAGTTCTTC
CASALGGGRALNEQFF
>TRBV7-8|.|.|TRBJ1-2
TGTGCCAGCAGCCCCGCTAGCAGGGGATCCGCGTCTGGCTACACCTTC
CASSPASRGSASGYTF
>TRBV7-8|.|once|TRBJ2-7
TGTGCCAGCAGCTCGAACCGGGTCCCCTTCTCCTACGAGCAGTACTTC
CASSSNRVPFSYEQYF
>TRBV27|.|.|TRBJ1-4
TGTGCCACGGCTTTTGGGGAGACGAATGAAAAACTGTTTTTT
CATAFGETNEKLFF
>TRBV28|TRBD1|.|TRBJ1-5
TGTGCCAGCAGTCCCCTCAGGGGGGTCAATCAGCCCCAGCATTTT
CASSPLRGVNQPQHF
>TRBV19|.|few|TRBJ1-5
TGTGCCAGTAGTACTATCAACCGAGTCTATAGCAATCAGCCCCAGCATTTT
CASSTINRVYSNQPQHF
>TRBV10-3|.|.|TRBJ1-2
TGTGCCATCGTGTCTGATTCAGGGCTCTCAAGCTACACCTTC
CAIVSDSGLSSYTF
>TRBV7-2|TRBD2|.|TRBJ2-2
TGTGCCAGCAGCTTAGTTAGCGGGAGCGGCGGGGAGCTGTTTTTT
CASSLVSGSGGELFF
>TRBV9|.|.|TRBJ2-3
TGTGCCAGCACATTGGGAGGTTGGACAGATACGCAGTATTTT
CASTLGGWTDTQYF
>TRBV30|TRBD2|.|TRBJ2-5
TGTGCCTGGCGAAAGGGACTAGCGGGAGGCGGCGAGACCCAGTACTTC
CAWRKGLAGGGETQYF
>TRBV30|.|.|TRBJ1-1
TGTGCCTGGAGTACCCCCAAGAGGGGGAGTTATTTGAACACTGAAGCTTTCTTT
CAWSTPKRGSYLNTEAFF
>TRBV19|TRBD2|.|TRBJ2-1
TGTGCCAGTAGTATAGAGCCTAGCGGGAGCCACAATGAGCAGTTCTTC
CASSIEPSGSHNEQFF
>TRBV5-4|.|.|TRBJ1-5
TGTGCCAGCAGCCCGGGGGTTAGCAATCAGCCCCAGCATTTT
CASSPGVSNQPQHF
>TRBV27|.|.|TRBJ2-1
TGTGCCAGCAGTTTCCGACGGATAGCGTCTGAGCAGTTCTTC
CASSFRRIASEQFF
>TRBV6-6|TRBD2|.|TRBJ2-7
TGTGCCAGCAGTAGACTAGCGGGACCCTACGAGCAGTACTTC
CASSRLAGPYEQYF
>TRBV27|.|.|TRBJ2-3
TGTGCCGCATCATCATTAGCCTCCCCCTCCACAGATACGCAGTATTTT
CAASSLASPSTDTQYF
>TRBV6-5|.|.|TRBJ2-3
TGTGCCAGCAGTCGCGGGTTCACAGATACGCAGTATTTT
CASSRGFTDTQYF
>TRBV9|.|.|TRBJ2-1
TGTGCCAGCAGCGTAGACCCACCCTTCGAGAGTGAGCAGTTCTTC
CASSVDPPFESEQFF
>TRBV7-2|.|.|TRBJ2-1
TGTGCCAGCAGCTTAGTCGGGACACGGGCCAATGAGCAGTTCTTC
CASSLVGTRANEQFF
>TRBV2|TRBD1|.|TRBJ2-1
TGTGCCAGCGGCCGATGGACAGGGGGCTTCACTGAGCAGTTCTTC
CASGRWTGGFTEQFF
>TRBV6-5|.|once|TRBJ1-1
TGTGCCAGCACCTACCGGGGGGACCCTGAAGCTTTCTTT
CASTYRGDPEAFF
>TRBV7-8|.|.|TRBJ1-2
TGTGCCAGCAGCTTCCAGGGGATAGGTGATGGCTACACCTTC
CASSFQGIGDGYTF
>TRBV30|.|once|TRBJ2-1
TGTGCCTGGAGTGACCCCAAAAGACTAGATAGTGAGCAGTTCTTC
CAWSDPKRLDSEQFF
>TRBV27|TRBD2|.|TRBJ2-5
TGTGCCAGCAGTTTAGGGGTGGGAGGGCCTAAAGAGACCCAGTACTTC
CASSLGVGGPKETQYF
>TRBV27|TRBD1|.|TRBJ1-2
TGTGCCAGCAGTGCAAGGACAGGGGCTAATGGCTACACCTTC
CASSARTGANGYTF
>TRBV7-2|.|.|TRBJ2-3
TGTGCCAGCAGCTTGAAGGCTAGCACAGATACGCAGTATTTT
CASSLKASTDTQYF
>TRBV5-4|TRBD2|.|TRBJ2-3
TGTGCCAGCAGCTTGGCTAGCGGGAGAGTGGGTACAGATACGCAGTATTTT
CASSLASGRVGTDTQYF
>TRBV5-4|TRBD1|.|TRBJ2-5
TGTGCCAGCAGCTTCCCCCTCGACAGGGGAAAAGAGACCCAGTACTTC
CASSFPLDRGKETQYF
>TRBV7-9|.|.|TRBJ1-1
TGTGCCAGCAGCTTAGGTTACAGGGAAGACGACACTGAAGCTTTCTTT
CASSLGYREDDTEAFF
>TRBV6-1|.|.|TRBJ1-2
TGTGCCAGCAGTCTGGGAAAGGGGGGGGGCTATGGCTACACCTTC
CASSLGKGGGYGYTF
>TRBV7-9|TRBD2|few|TRBJ2-7
TGTGCCAGCAGCCCTAGCGGGAGCTACGAGCAGTACTTC
CASSPSGSYEQYF